The following is a T cell receptor (beta chain) sequence with its context. The data were obtained in a study of shared clonotypes between healthy human individuals. Produced via immunoSEQ multiplex PCR; TCRdb's table is partial and in-frame only. The profile shows around 350,000 clones, 70% to 75% of them singletons. Germline loops: CDR1 SQVTM, CDR2 ANQGSEA. V was pared by 6 bases and J by 9 bases, with 12 bases between. The CDR3 runs 11 residues. The chain is built from TRBV29-1 and TRBJ1-5, with D perhaps matching TRBD1 (5 bases). Sequencing was performed on memory CD4+ T cells sorted from blood. Subset here: CD45RA-negative fraction. This clonotype was sampled from a man aged 25 to 45 in good health. The CDR3 nucleotides read TGCAGCGTGGGCCACCAGGGGCCCCAGCATTTT. Its translation: CSVGHQGPQHF.